The 12 T cell receptor beta chains listed next were all sequenced from one sample in a study of cytomegalovirus exposure and HLA in healthy donors. PCR employed 60 Vbeta and 13 Jbeta primers. Method: immunoSEQ multiplex PCR; TCRdb's copy keeps in-frame clones and lacks some. The sample has 140,000 or so clones, approximately 88% seen once; the top ten hold around 0.5%. The sample comprised PBMCs. The receptors originated from a woman between 40 and 50 years old in good health and CMV-seronegative.

The chain carries TRBV6-1 and TRBJ2-7; 7 positions agree with TRBD2. The CDR3 covers 15 residues. Germline V gives CDR1 MNHNS, CDR2 SASEGT. After removal of 7 bases from V and 0 bases from J, the junction contained 9 bases not matched to a gene. CDR3 amino acids: CASILGGSSSYEQYF. CDR3 in DNA: TGTGCCAGCATACTGGGGGGGTCGAGCTCCTACGAGCAGTACTTC.

The chain joins TRBV10-2 to TRBJ2-2; 7 bases are shared with TRBD1. CDR1 and CDR2 (germline): WSHSY, SAAADI. V gave up 5 bases and J gave up 7 bases; unmatched junction bases: 7. The length of the CDR3 is 14 residues. Written as DNA, the CDR3 is TGCGCCAGCAGTACGACAGGGATTGGCGGGGAGCTGTTTTTT. Protein sequence: CASSTTGIGGELFF.

CDR3 sequence (DNA): TGTGCCAGTACTCCGGGACAGATGAACACTGAAGCTTTCTTT. It codes for CASTPGQMNTEAFF. This chain joins TRBV19 and TRBJ1-1; TRBD1 matches 7 bases. The CDR3 has 14 residues. Unmatched junction bases numbered 5, after V lost 7 bases and J lost 0 bases. CDR1 LNHDA and CDR2 SQIVND come from the germline V gene (reference sequence).

The V gene is TRBV6-5, the J gene TRBJ1-2; the match to TRBD1 covers 9 bases. The trim removed 5 bases at V and 7 bases at J, leaving 5 bases unmatched. The CDR3 consists of 13 residues. Germline V gene lookup returns CDR1 MNHEY and CDR2 SVGAGI. CDR3 nucleotide sequence: TGTGCCAGCAGTGGACAGGGGTCAGGTGGCTACACCTTC. Its protein product is CASSGQGSGGYTF.

The V gene is TRBV27, the J gene TRBJ2-5; D ambiguous. Germline CDR1 and CDR2: MNHEY and SMNVEV (reference sequence). V gave up 5 bases and J gave up 0 bases, with 4 bases separating them. The CDR3 spans 12 residues. For the CDR3, the DNA is TGTGCCAGCAGTCCCGACCAAGAGACCCAGTACTTC. Translation: CASSPDQETQYF.

The V call is TRBV5-1, the J call TRBJ2-1; 9 bases line up with TRBD1. The CDR3 spans 16 residues. Trimming removed 4 bases from V and 8 bases from J; junction bases left unmatched: 13. In germline, CDR1 is SGHRS, CDR2 YFSETQ. CDR3 bases: TGCGCCAGCAGCACGGGACAGGGCGGGAATAGGGATGAGCAGTTCTTC. Protein: CASSTGQGGNRDEQFF. Supplemented by reference TRBV5-1 and TRBJ2-1, the full variable domain reads KAGVTQTPRYLIKTRGQQVTLSCSPISGHRSVSWYQQTPGQGLQFLFEYFSETQRNKGNFPGRFSGRQFSNSRSEMNVSTLELGDSALYLCASSTGQGGNRDEQFFGPGTRLTVL.

This clone was picked up a small number of times. The CDR3 region has the DNA TGCAGCGTCGGGACTAGCACAGATACGCAGTATTTT. Protein product: CSVGTSTDTQYF. This chain joins TRBV29-1 and TRBJ2-3; perhaps TRBD2 as D (6 bases). Looked up from germline, CDR1 is SQVTM and CDR2 is ANQGSEA. Trimming took 6 bases from V and 0 from J, leaving 7 bases between them. There are 12 residues in the CDR3.

With regard to this clone: The identical CDR3 is also encoded by other nucleotide sequences in the sample. The rearrangement links TRBV6-5 to TRBJ1-4; 8 bases match TRBD1. Germline V gene sequence: CDR1 MNHEY, CDR2 SVGAGI. The CDR3 spans 15 residues. The ends lost 0 bases at V and 8 bases at J; junction bases unmatched: 5. CDR3 nucleotide sequence: TGTGCCAGCAGTTACTCCGGGACAGGCGGGGAAAAACTGTTTTTT. As protein: CASSYSGTGGEKLFF.

The chain combines TRBV30 with TRBJ2-1; TRBD2 aligns across 9 bases. The CDR3 has 16 residues. J lost 3 bases, V lost 6 bases, and 12 bases had no gene match. CDR1 and CDR2 from the germline V gene are GTSNPN and SVGIG (reference sequence). In DNA form, the CDR3 reads TGTGCCTGTCCGAGCGGGAGGACGACTTACTACAATGAGCAGTTCTTC. The encoded protein is CACPSGRTTYYNEQFF.

This clone was counted once. The V gene is TRBV7-9, the J gene TRBJ2-5; 10 bases map to TRBD2. V lost 1 base to trimming and J lost 4 bases; unmatched junction nucleotides: 6. The germline V gene encodes CDR1 SEHNR and CDR2 FQNEAQ (reference sequence). The CDR3 spans 16 residues. In nucleotides, the CDR3 is TGTGCCAGCAGCTTAGGGTTAGCGGGAGGCGCAGAGACCCAGTACTTC. This translates into CASSLGLAGGAETQYF.

The V gene is TRBV7-9, the J gene TRBJ2-1; D not resolved. Germline V gene lookup returns CDR1 SEHNR and CDR2 FQNEAQ (reference sequence). The CDR3 is made up of 14 amino acids. Trimming stripped 11 bases from V and 2 bases from J, with 16 bases between. CDR3 region: CAVDGGTTYNEQFF. CDR3 nucleotide sequence: TGTGCCGTCGACGGCGGAACCACCTACAATGAGCAGTTCTTC.

The chain recombines TRBV4-2 with TRBJ2-7; TRBD2 might be the D (6 bases). CDR3 length: 12 residues. The V end lost 0 bases, the J end lost 10 bases, and 10 bases lay between the germline ends. From germline, CDR1 is LGHNA and CDR2 YNFKEQ. For the CDR3, the DNA is TGTGCCAGCAGCCAAGAAACTAGCCTCCAGTACTTC. Translated: CASSQETSLQYF.